This TCR beta chain is from a study of cytomegalovirus exposure and HLA in healthy donors. This CDR3 has 14 amino acids. V was pared by 10 bases and J by 3 bases, with 18 bases between. CDR1 SNHLY and CDR2 FYNNEI come from the germline V gene. Only a few counts were recorded for this clone. What it binds is unknown. The primer mix had 60 Vbeta and 13 Jbeta primers. The repertoire was sequenced with immunoSEQ multiplex PCR; TCRdb's copy has only in-frame clones and lacks some. This table holds some 150,000 clones, 79% found once. Study-wide points: In vitro experiments confirmed that a few CMV-associated chains were specific for CMV antigens. In a later analysis, HLA-C alleles had the fewest associated TCRs, DRB1 alleles the most. V- and J-gene trimming of TCR beta was linked (in a later analysis) to a missense DCLRE1C variant.

The clonotype comes from a woman between 35 and 50 years old in good health and CMV-seropositive. This chain uses TRBV2 with TRBJ1-1; a possible D gene is TRBD1 (6 bases). Sequences were obtained from PBMCs. This chain's CDR3 is CATTGVGAYTEAFF. The CDR3 DNA follows: TGTGCCACTACGGGCGTGGGGGCATACACTGAAGCTTTCTTT.